This TCR beta chain was identified in a study of cytomegalovirus exposure and HLA in healthy donors. Concerning this clone: Its antigen is currently unknown.

Overall study results and limits: High sensitivity and specificity were reportedly achieved when the classifier diagnosed cytomegalovirus status.

The CDR3 contains 16 residues. The V gene's germline CDR1 is SGHRS and CDR2 YFSETQ. Germline trimming cut 0 bases from V and 1 base from J; bases unmatched to any gene: 3. The PCR was carried out with 60 Vbeta primers and 13 Jbeta primers. Profiling relied on immunoSEQ multiplex PCR, and the TCRdb table lists in-frame clones only, not all of them. The sample has 250,000 to 350,000 clones, just over 85% seen once; the top ten hold roughly 4%. Sequenced input: PBMCs. This rearrangement joins TRBV5-1 to TRBJ2-5; 10 bases are a match to TRBD1. The TCR sequence derives from a man aged 40-50 years in good health and CMV-seropositive. CDR3 in amino acids: CASSLATGGVQETQYF. The DNA of the CDR3 is TGCGCCAGCAGCTTGGCGACAGGGGGCGTCCAAGAGACCCAGTACTTC.